A single sample is the source of the 23 T cell receptor beta chains below, sequenced in a study of cytomegalovirus exposure and HLA in healthy donors. Primers for the PCR totalled 60 Vbeta and 13 Jbeta. Assay: immunoSEQ multiplex PCR; the TCRdb copy retains only in-frame clones and omits some. Of about 140,000 clones listed, 65% to 80% were seen once; the top ten hold 6.5%. The sample was PBMCs. The receptors were sampled from a man aged 35-49 years in good health and CMV-seropositive.

The V and J genes are TRBV27 and TRBJ1-1, with D possibly being TRBD1 (5 bases). CDR3 length equals 13 residues. V lost 6 bases, J lost 4 bases, and 12 bases lay in between. Germline lookup yields CDR1 MNHEY and CDR2 SMNVEV (reference sequence). The CDR3 region has the DNA TGTGCCAGCAGACCGGTCGGGGGCACTGAAGCTTTCTTT. This translates into CASRPVGGTEAFF.

The chain recombines TRBV18 with TRBJ2-1; the match to TRBD2 covers 7 bases. V lost 0 bases, J lost 5 bases, and 7 bases stayed unmatched. Per the germline V gene, CDR1 is KGHSH and CDR2 is LQKENI. This CDR3 has 16 residues. This chain's CDR3 is CASSPPNLAENNEQFF. The DNA for the CDR3 is TGTGCCAGCTCACCACCGAATCTAGCGGAAAACAATGAGCAGTTCTTC. Full variable domain (outside the CDR3, taken from reference TRBV18 and TRBJ2-1): NAGVMQNPRHLVRRRGQEARLRCSPMKGHSHVYWYRQLPEEGLKFMVYLQKENIIDESGMPKERFSAEFPKEGPSILRIQQVVRGDSAAYFCASSPPNLAENNEQFFGPGTRLTVL.

The CDR3 coding sequence is TGTGCCAGCAGCCCTAAGCGGGAGCCAGATACGCAGTATTTT. It specifies CASSPKREPDTQYF. V is TRBV7-9 and J is TRBJ2-3, with 8 positions matching TRBD2. Germline CDR1 SEHNR, CDR2 FQNEAQ (reference sequence). The CDR3 spans 14 residues. The V and J ends lost 5 bases and 4 bases, in that order; junction bases with no gene match: 5.

The chain has TRBV7-6 and TRBJ1-5; D not certain. The CDR3 is made up of 14 amino acids. CDR1 SGHVS and CDR2 FNYEAQ come from the germline V gene. Trimming removed 1 base at V and 5 bases at J, with 9 bases between. As DNA, the CDR3 is TGTGCCAGCAGCTTAGAGCCAGGCGATCAGCCCCAGCATTTT. Translation: CASSLEPGDQPQHF.

The chain couples TRBV6-5 to TRBJ1-4; the match to TRBD1 covers 10 bases. The V gene's germline CDR1 is MNHEY and CDR2 SVGAGI. The CDR3 is 15 residues long. V lost 2 bases and J lost 6; bases outside the gene matches: 3. The CDR3 reads CASSYTGQGDEKLFF. In nucleotides, the CDR3 is TGTGCCAGCAGTTACACAGGACAGGGGGATGAAAAACTGTTTTTT.

This clone came up a few times. The chain recombines TRBV30 with TRBJ2-7; D is undetermined. With 0 bases removed from V and 3 bases from J, the gap between germline ends came to 15 bases. This CDR3 has 15 residues. CDR1 is GTSNPN and CDR2 is SVGIG in the germline V gene (reference sequence). CDR3 DNA: TGTGCCTGGAGTGTAGAACAGCAACTTCACTACGAGCAGTACTTC. Amino acid sequence: CAWSVEQQLHYEQYF.

V and J are TRBV2 and TRBJ2-3; TRBD1 matches 8 bases. The trim removed 6 bases at V and 2 bases at J, leaving 4 bases unmatched. The CDR3 is 14 residues long. Germline-derived CDR1 and CDR2 are SNHLY and FYNNEI. For the CDR3, the DNA is TGTGCCAGCAGCGGACAGGGATTCACAGATACGCAGTATTTT. It translates to CASSGQGFTDTQYF.

The chain carries TRBV4-2 and TRBJ2-3; D perhaps matches TRBD1 (5 bases). Trimming removed 3 bases at V and 6 bases at J, with 22 bases between. The CDR3 has 17 amino acids. Looked up from germline, CDR1 is LGHNA and CDR2 is YNFKEQ. CDR3 in amino acids: CASSHPISGIRSDTQYF. CDR3 sequence (DNA): TGTGCCAGCAGCCATCCCATTTCAGGGATAAGGTCTGATACGCAGTATTTT.

Regarding this clone: Compared with germline, one end of the junction differs, possibly owing to a read error. The chain couples TRBV7-9 to TRBJ2-7; D possibly corresponds to TRBD2 (5 bases). The germline CDR1 and CDR2 sequences are SEHNR and FQNEAQ (reference sequence). This CDR3 has 12 residues. The CDR3 here is CSSSGERDEQYF. The CDR3 DNA reads TGTTCCAGCAGCGGAGAGAGGGACGAGCAGTACTTC. The entire variable domain, with the rest obtained from reference TRBV7-9 and TRBJ2-7, is as follows: DTGVSQNPRHKITKRGQNVTFRCDPISEHNRLYWYRQTLGQGPEFLTYFQNEAQLEKSRLLSDRFSAERPKGSFSTLEIQRTEQGDSAMYLCSSSGERDEQYFGPGTRLTVT.

The J gene is TRBJ2-3, the V gene TRBV6-5; D perhaps matches TRBD2 (5 bases). CDR1 and CDR2 (germline): MNHEY, SVGAGI. The V end lost 0 bases, the J end lost 3 bases, and 10 bases lay between the germline ends. This CDR3 has 15 amino acids. CDR3 bases: TGTGCCAGCAGTTACTCGAACCCGGGGACAGATACGCAGTATTTT. Translation: CASSYSNPGTDTQYF.

The genes are TRBV7-8 and TRBJ2-2; tentative D call: TRBD1 (5 bases). Looked up from germline, CDR1 is SGHVS and CDR2 is FQNEAQ. There are 14 residues in the CDR3. Trimming removed 1 base from V and 6 bases from J, with 9 bases in between. CDR3 in DNA: TGTGCCAGCAGCTTAGGTTGGGGCGCCGGGGAGCTGTTTTTT. Translating it yields CASSLGWGAGELFF.

The chain links TRBV5-4 to TRBJ2-3, with a possible D match to TRBD1 (6 bases). The CDR3 spans 16 residues. The V end was cut by 4 bases, the J end by 5 bases, with 20 bases between. Germline V gene sequence: CDR1 SGHNT, CDR2 YYREEE (reference sequence). The CDR3 protein is CASSENRDIRGDTQYF. For the CDR3, the DNA is TGTGCCAGCAGCGAAAACAGGGATATTCGGGGAGATACGCAGTATTTT.

The genes are TRBV7-9 and TRBJ1-2; D is unclear. Germline V gene data show CDR1 as SEHNR and CDR2 as FQNEAQ (reference sequence). The ends were cut back, 7 bases at V and 3 bases at J, with 15 bases in the middle. This CDR3 is 14 amino acids long. The CDR3 DNA reads TGTGCCAGCACCGGGCCAGCGGGCTACTATGGCTACACCTTC. It codes for CASTGPAGYYGYTF.

This clone came up a few times. The V call is TRBV6-4, the J call TRBJ2-1; 8 positions agree with TRBD2. Per the germline V gene, CDR1 is MRHNA and CDR2 is SNTAGT. V lost 3 bases to trimming and J lost 6 bases; unmatched junction nucleotides: 7. The CDR3 has 15 amino acids. The CDR3 bases are TGTGCCAGCAGTGAGAGACTAGCGAGTGGCAATGAGCAGTTCTTC. This translates into CASSERLASGNEQFF.

The chain links TRBV2 to TRBJ2-3, with TRBD1 matching over 8 bases. The CDR3 loop spans 15 amino acids. Germline lookup yields CDR1 SNHLY and CDR2 FYNNEI. Losses at the gene ends were 4 bases for V and 1 base for J; bases not matched to a gene: 4. In nucleotides, the CDR3 is TGTGCCAGCAGTGCCGACAGGGGAGGCACAGATACGCAGTATTTT. The encoded protein is CASSADRGGTDTQYF. The full variable domain, its missing parts supplied by reference TRBV2 and TRBJ2-3, is EPEVTQTPSHQVTQMGQEVILRCVPISNHLYFYWYRQILGQKVEFLVSFYNNEISEKSEIFDDQFSVERPDGSNFTLKIRSTKLEDSAMYFCASSADRGGTDTQYFGPGTRLTVL.

The V and J genes are TRBV5-8 and TRBJ2-1, with 7 bases that match TRBD1. The V segment lost 0 bases and the J segment 2 bases; nucleotides outside the gene matches: 2. The germline gives CDR1 SGHTS, CDR2 YDEGEE. There are 15 residues in the CDR3. The CDR3 DNA is TGTGCCAGCAGCTTGGGACAGGGAACCTACAATGAGCAGTTCTTC. Its translation is CASSLGQGTYNEQFF.

V gene TRBV28 combines with J gene TRBJ2-1, with D possibly TRBD2 on 6 matching bases. CDR1 is MDHEN, CDR2 SYDVKM, per germline. The V gene lost 7 bases and the J gene lost 7 bases, with 14 bases spanning the gap. The CDR3 has 13 residues. CDR3 region: CASTQDGGNEQFF. The CDR3 region has the DNA TGTGCCAGCACCCAAGATGGAGGGAATGAGCAGTTCTTC.

This rearrangement joins TRBV5-1 to TRBJ1-4, with D maybe TRBD1 (5 bases). Trimming took 0 bases from V and 2 from J, leaving 11 bases between them. Germline CDR1 and CDR2: SGHRS and YFSETQ. This CDR3 contains 16 residues. The DNA of the CDR3 is TGCGCCAGCAGCTTGGCGGGGGAAGCCACTAATGAAAAACTGTTTTTT. It is translated as CASSLAGEATNEKLFF.

V usage is TRBV4-1 and J usage is TRBJ2-4; D is possibly TRBD1 (6 bases). There are 15 residues in the CDR3. V lost 5 bases, J lost 1 base, and 12 bases lay in between. Germline V gene sequence: CDR1 MGHRA, CDR2 YSYEKL. Here the CDR3 DNA reads TGCGCCAGCAGCTTTACCGGACAGGCCAAAAACATTCAGTACTTC. This codes for CASSFTGQAKNIQYF.

This chain joins TRBV5-4 and TRBJ1-1, with D unclear. Germline CDR1 is SGHNT and CDR2 is YYREEE (reference sequence). Trimming took off 0 bases at V and 7 bases at J, with 7 bases between the two ends. CDR3 length equals 12 residues. The CDR3 DNA reads TGTGCCAGCAGCTTGGCCCGGGATGAAGCTTTCTTT. It encodes CASSLARDEAFF.

This clone was seen just once. V gene TRBV4-1 combines with J gene TRBJ2-1; 10 nucleotides line up with TRBD2. This CDR3 comprises 14 residues. Per the germline V gene, CDR1 is MGHRA and CDR2 is YSYEKL. Unmatched junction bases numbered 4, after V lost 7 bases and J lost 4 bases. DNA of the CDR3: TGCGCCAGCACTCAAGCGGGAGGGTACAATGAGCAGTTCTTC. It specifies CASTQAGGYNEQFF.

This chain joins TRBV29-1 and TRBJ1-2, with D possibly matching TRBD1 (6 bases). Trimming pared 3 bases from V and 1 base from J, leaving 9 bases between. This CDR3 has 13 residues. Germline CDR1 is SQVTM and CDR2 is ANQGSEA. The CDR3 region has the DNA TGCAGCGTTGACCGGGACAATAACTATGGCTACACCTTC. It encodes CSVDRDNNYGYTF.

The J gene is TRBJ1-2, the V gene TRBV28; D is uncertain. From germline, CDR1 is MDHEN and CDR2 SYDVKM. CDR3 size: 12 residues. The V end lost 2 bases, the J end lost 7 bases, and 8 bases lay between the germline ends. The DNA for the CDR3 is TGTGCCAGCAGTTTAATAGAGGGTGGCTACACCTTC. Translating it yields CASSLIEGGYTF.